The 13 T cell receptor beta chains listed next were all sequenced from one sample in a study of blood T cells in healthy people across ages. The second PCR ran roughly 6 to 11 cycles with a sample-barcoded 5' primer and J-beta primers. One entry per CDR3 protein results from TCRdb running MiXCR on the 5' RACE reads. Among roughly 800,000 distinct CDR3 sequences listed, 36% were seen once. Sequenced material: blood. These receptors were taken from a man between 18 and 29 years old in good health.

This clonotype showed up just once. The chain employs TRBV12-3 or TRBV12-4 and TRBJ1-1, with D uncertain. Trimming took off 3 bases at V and 6 bases at J, with 14 bases between the two ends. The CDR3 covers 14 residues. The chain's CDR3 is CASSFGPPGAEAFF. The CDR3 DNA reads TGTGCCAGCAGTTTCGGGCCGCCGGGCGCTGAAGCTTTCTTT.

This clonotype was recorded a few times. The gene calls are TRBV2 and TRBJ1-5; maybe TRBD1 (5 bases). Per germline, CDR1 SNHLY and CDR2 FYNNEI. The germline V and J ends were trimmed by 3 bases and 4 bases, with 16 bases remaining between them. The CDR3 covers 16 residues. The CDR3 DNA sequence: TGTGCCAGCAGTGATTTGGGGCTTGGGGGGAATCAGCCCCAGCATTTT. It is translated as CASSDLGLGGNQPQHF.

The table lists this clonotype with a count of one. The chain joins TRBV20-1 to TRBJ2-3; 7 nucleotides line up with TRBD1. This CDR3 is built from 13 residues. Trimming at V came to 5 bases and at J to 4 bases, leaving 6 bases not matched to a gene. The germline CDR1 and CDR2 sequences are DFQATT and SNEGSKA (reference sequence). DNA for the CDR3: TGCAGTGCTCCCCGAGACAGGGCAGATACGCAGTATTTT. Translating it yields CSAPRDRADTQYF.

This chain connects TRBV6-2 or TRBV6-3 to TRBJ2-7, with 7 bases aligning to TRBD2. V shed 2 bases, J shed 3 bases, and the junction held 7 bases outside the gene matches. Germline V gene data show CDR1 as MNHEY and CDR2 as SVGEGT. The CDR3 extends over 15 amino acids. The CDR3 protein is CASSYLGGNIYEQYF. The CDR3 bases are TGTGCCAGCAGTTACCTGGGGGGGAACATCTACGAGCAGTACTTC.

In this sample, this clonotype turned up a few times. This chain connects TRBV21-1 to TRBJ1-6; no DNA check was done on the table's D call, TRBD1. TRBV21-1 is a pseudogene segment. The CDR3 contains 13 residues. CDR3: CASSKNPVSPLHF. CDR3 nucleotide sequence: TGTGCCAGCAGCAAAAACCCGGTCTCACCCCTCCACTTT.

With regard to this clonotype: A much larger clone differs from this one at a single base, so this may be a read error. This chain joins TRBV12-3 or TRBV12-4 and TRBJ2-3; D ambiguous. V was trimmed by 6 bases and J by 2 bases, leaving 6 bases between them. The CDR3 length is 12 residues. In DNA form, the CDR3 reads TGTGCCAGCAGATTGACCACAGATACGCAGTATTTT. Translating it yields CASRLTTDTQYF.

The gene calls are TRBV20-1 and TRBJ2-4, with TRBD2 matching over 11 bases. Trimming removed 6 bases from V and 1 base from J; junction bases left unmatched: 11. The CDR3 is 17 amino acids. Germline CDR1 DFQATT, CDR2 SNEGSKA (reference sequence). The CDR3 reads CSASGTSGPSAKNIQYF. The CDR3 coding sequence is TGCAGTGCGTCCGGGACTAGCGGACCCTCGGCCAAAAACATTCAGTACTTC.

The chain joins TRBV29-1 to TRBJ2-5, with TRBD2 matching over 11 bases. From germline, CDR1 is SQVTM and CDR2 ANQGSEA. This CDR3 is built from 14 residues. After removal of 6 bases from V and 11 bases from J, the junction contained 14 bases not matched to a gene. CDR3 DNA: TGCAGCGTCGCGGCTAGCGGGGGGTACAATGAGCAGTACTTC. Protein: CSVAASGGYNEQYF.

This clonotype was observed a handful of times. The chain couples TRBV7-2 to TRBJ2-7; 10 nucleotides match TRBD2. Germline CDR1 is SGHTA and CDR2 is FQGNSA. V lost 3 bases and J lost 3; bases outside the gene matches: 2. The CDR3 length is 14 residues. CDR3 DNA: TGTGCCAGCAGCTTTAGCGGGGGGCACTACGAGCAGTACTTC. Translation gives CASSFSGGHYEQYF.

Comments on this clonotype: A much larger clone lies one base from this, so it may be a read error. The genes are TRBV12-3 or TRBV12-4 and TRBJ2-7; 7 bases map to TRBD2. The DNA end favors TRBJ2-5, so the J call may be wrong. This CDR3 is built from 13 residues. The CDR3 loop reads CASSSAGRETQYF. In DNA, the CDR3 is TGTGCCAGCAGTTCAGCGGGGCGAGAGACCCAGTACTTC.

Turning to this clonotype: This may stem from a read error, because a much larger clone lies one nucleotide away. The chain couples TRBV12-3 or TRBV12-4 to TRBJ2-1; TRBD2 matches 7 bases. The J call is in doubt because the DNA end fits TRBJ2-7 better. The CDR3 contains 15 residues. The CDR3 protein is CASNKWSGTNNEQYF. The CDR3 DNA follows: TGTGCCAGCAATAAGTGGAGCGGGACCAACAATGAGCAGTACTTC.

The chain employs TRBV28 and TRBJ1-2; D call uncertain. Trimming shortened V by 7 bases and J by 4 bases, and 13 bases separated the two germline ends. The CDR3 has 13 residues. Germline lookup yields CDR1 MDHEN and CDR2 SYDVKM. The CDR3, as DNA: TGTGCCAGCACGAAGGGAGAGGGCTATGGCTACACCTTC. Its translation: CASTKGEGYGYTF.

This clonotype appeared a few times. CDR3 nucleotides: TGTGCCAGCAGTTTATTCGGCCGGAGAAAGTCAGGGGCCAACGTCCTGACTTTC. It specifies CASSLFGRRKSGANVLTF. V gene TRBV28 combines with J gene TRBJ2-6, with unresolved D. Looked up from germline, CDR1 is MDHEN and CDR2 is SYDVKM. Between the trimmed V and J ends, which lost 1 base and 4 bases, there was a span of 17 bases. The CDR3 extends over 18 amino acids.